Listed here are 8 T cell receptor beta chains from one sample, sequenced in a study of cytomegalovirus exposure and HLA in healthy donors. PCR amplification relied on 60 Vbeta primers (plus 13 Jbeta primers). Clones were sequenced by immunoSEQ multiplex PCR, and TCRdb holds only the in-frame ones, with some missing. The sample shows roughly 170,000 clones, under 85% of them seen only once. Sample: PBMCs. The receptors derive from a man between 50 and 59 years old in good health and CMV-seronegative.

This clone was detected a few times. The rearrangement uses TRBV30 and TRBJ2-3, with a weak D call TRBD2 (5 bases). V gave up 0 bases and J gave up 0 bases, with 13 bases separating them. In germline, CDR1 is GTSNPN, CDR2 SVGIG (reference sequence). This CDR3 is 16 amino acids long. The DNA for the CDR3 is TGTGCCTGGAGTGTAGGACTGCCCACTAGCACAGATACGCAGTATTTT. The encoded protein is CAWSVGLPTSTDTQYF.

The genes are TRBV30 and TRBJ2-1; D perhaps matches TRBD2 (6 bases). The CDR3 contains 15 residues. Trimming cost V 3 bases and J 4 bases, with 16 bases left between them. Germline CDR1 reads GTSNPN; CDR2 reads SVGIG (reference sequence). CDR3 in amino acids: CAWREGRSGYNEQFF. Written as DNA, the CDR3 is TGTGCCTGGAGGGAGGGCCGGAGTGGATACAATGAGCAGTTCTTC. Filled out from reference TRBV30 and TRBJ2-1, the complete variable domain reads SQTIHQWPATLVQPVGSPLSLECTVEGTSNPNLYWYRQAAGRGLQLLFYSVGIGQISSEVPQNLSASRPQDRQFILSSKKLLLSDSGFYLCAWREGRSGYNEQFFGPGTRLTVL.

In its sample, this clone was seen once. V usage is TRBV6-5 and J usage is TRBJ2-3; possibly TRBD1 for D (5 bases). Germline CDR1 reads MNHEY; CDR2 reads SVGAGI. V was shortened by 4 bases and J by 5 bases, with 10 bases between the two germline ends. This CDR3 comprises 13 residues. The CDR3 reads CASSSSGLDTQYF. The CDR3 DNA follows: TGTGCCAGCAGTTCTTCAGGGCTAGATACGCAGTATTTT.

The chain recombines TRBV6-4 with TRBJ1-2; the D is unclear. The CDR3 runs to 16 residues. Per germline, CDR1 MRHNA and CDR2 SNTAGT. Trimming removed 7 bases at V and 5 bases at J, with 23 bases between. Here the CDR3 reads CASTRVDWGELYGYTF. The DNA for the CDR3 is TGTGCCAGCACTAGGGTAGACTGGGGAGAGTTATATGGCTACACCTTC.

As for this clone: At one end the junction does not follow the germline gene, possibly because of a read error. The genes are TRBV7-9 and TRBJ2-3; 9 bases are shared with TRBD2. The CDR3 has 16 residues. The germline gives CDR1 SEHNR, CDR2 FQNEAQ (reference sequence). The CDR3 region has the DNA TGTTCCAGCAGCTTACAGCGGGAGGAGTTAACAGATACGCAGTATTTT. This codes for CSSSLQREELTDTQYF.

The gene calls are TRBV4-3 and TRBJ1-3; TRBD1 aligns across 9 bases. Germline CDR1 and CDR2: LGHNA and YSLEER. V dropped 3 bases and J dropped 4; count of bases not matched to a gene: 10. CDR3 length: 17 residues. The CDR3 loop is CASSHDAGQGTGNTIYF. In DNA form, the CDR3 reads TGCGCCAGCAGCCATGATGCAGGACAGGGGACAGGAAACACCATATATTTT.

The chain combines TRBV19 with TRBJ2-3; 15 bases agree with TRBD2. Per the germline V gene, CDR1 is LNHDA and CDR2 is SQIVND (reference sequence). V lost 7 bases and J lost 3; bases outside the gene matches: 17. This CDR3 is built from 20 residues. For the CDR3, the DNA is TGTGCCAGTAAACACCCGGCGGCCGGGACTAGCGGGGGGCCAACAGATACGCAGTATTTT. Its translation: CASKHPAAGTSGGPTDTQYF.

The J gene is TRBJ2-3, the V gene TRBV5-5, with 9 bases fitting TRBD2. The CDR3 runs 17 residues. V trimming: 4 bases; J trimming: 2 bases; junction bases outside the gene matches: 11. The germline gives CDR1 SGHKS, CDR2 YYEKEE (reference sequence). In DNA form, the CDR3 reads TGTGCCAGCAGCAGAAATAGCGGGAGCGGATACACAGATACGCAGTATTTT. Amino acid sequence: CASSRNSGSGYTDTQYF.